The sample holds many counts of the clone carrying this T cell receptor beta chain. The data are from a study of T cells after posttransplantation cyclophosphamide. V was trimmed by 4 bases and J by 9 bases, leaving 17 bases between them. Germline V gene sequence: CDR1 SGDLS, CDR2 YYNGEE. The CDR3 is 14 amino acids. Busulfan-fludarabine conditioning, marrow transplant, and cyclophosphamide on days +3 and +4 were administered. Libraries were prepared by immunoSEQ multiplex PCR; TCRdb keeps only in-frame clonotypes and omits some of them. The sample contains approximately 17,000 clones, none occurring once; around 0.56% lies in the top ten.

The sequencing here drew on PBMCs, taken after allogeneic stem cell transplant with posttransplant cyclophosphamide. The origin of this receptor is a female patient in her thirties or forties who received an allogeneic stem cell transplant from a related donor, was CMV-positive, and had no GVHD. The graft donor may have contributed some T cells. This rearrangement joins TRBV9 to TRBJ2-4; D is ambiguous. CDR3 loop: CASSSPSLGGIQYF. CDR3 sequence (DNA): TGTGCCAGCAGCTCTCCCTCCTTAGGCGGCATTCAGTACTTC.